This T cell receptor (beta chain) is from a study of cytomegalovirus exposure and HLA in healthy donors. The PCR made use of 60 Vbeta and 13 Jbeta primers. Assay: immunoSEQ multiplex PCR; the TCRdb copy retains only in-frame clones and omits some. Of about 130,000 clones detected, around 73% appear once; the ten largest clones hold 1.5%. Germline V lookup: CDR1 SGHAT, CDR2 FQDESV (reference sequence). V gave up 5 bases and J gave up 1 base, with 9 bases separating them. The CDR3 is 13 amino acids. This clonotype was obtained from a female donor in good health and CMV-seronegative. V usage is TRBV11-1 and J usage is TRBJ2-7; TRBD2 is a possible D gene (6 bases). The sample was PBMCs. CDR3 sequence reads: CASSSSGSYEQYF. The CDR3, as DNA: TGTGCCAGCAGCAGTAGCGGTTCCTACGAGCAGTACTTC.